This TCR beta chain is from a study of T cell responses to AZD1222 COVID-19 vaccine (dated by TCRdb to 2020 to 2023). Background for the entire study: AZD1222 recipients whose second dose came at about 4 weeks and those whose second dose came at about 12 weeks were combined into one group, since spike-specific TCR depth and breadth did not differ between the two schedules. TCR sequencing covered some 240 trial participants: 207 given two doses of AZD1222 and about 26 given two doses of MenACWY control vaccine. Trial participants were enrolled by age into 18-55, 56-69 and 70-plus year subgroups, with 148, 28 and 57 TCR-sequenced participants respectively.

The time point label on this specimen signifies: baseline before first vaccination. Vaccinee samples came from UK trials COV001 and COV002, including a single-blind randomized controlled phase 2/3 trial of AZD1222 (ChAdOx1 nCoV-19) in healthy adults. For TCRbeta chain sequencing, PBMC samples were collected from trial participants at day 0 and at day 28 after the second dose. About this clone: The antigen it recognizes is unknown. It has no much larger one-base neighbor in the sample; base qualities were not kept.

The CDR3 regions of human TCRbeta chains were analyzed by immunosequencing. The paper's data handling went like this. Repertoire TCRs were checked for matches against a reference library of SARS-CoV-2-specific TCRs that had been generated using the MIRA antigen-specificity platform. Breadth was defined as the fraction of unique TCRs that were SARS-CoV-2-associated, and depth was defined as the fraction of total T cells that were SARS-CoV-2-associated. Using the MIRA data, each spike-specific TCR was mapped to the spike region that the TCR reacts to and placed in a CD4 or CD8 class. Log10-transformed breadth and depth values were compared by one-way ANOVA with Sidak's multiple comparisons tests. The immuneACCESS repertoire file appears here via TCRdb, limited to in-frame rearrangements. These files lack a portion of the clones; in checked studies, under half of the deficit traces to unresolved V genes, and the cause of the others is not known. The D gene and trimming were derived from the DNA, and the V and J assignments and clone size from that table. Present in this sample are 100,000 to 150,000 clones, around nine tenths of which were seen just once. The ten largest clones capture more than 5.5% of the sample.

Ends trimmed: V by 7 bases, J by 4 bases; bases unmatched to a gene: 7. The CDR3 sequence holds 13 residues, the cysteine and phenylalanine included. Only the CDR3 part of the read is kept: 39 bases, read in frame from the first base. The germline V gene gives CDR1 as SGHRS and CDR2 as YFSETQ. The study at large found these results: In the small 56-69-year group, the increase in depth fell short of significance, most likely because of low power. Conclusions about previously exposed vaccinees are limited because only a handful of AZD1222 recipients were SARS-CoV-2 seropositive at baseline. Participants were mostly white British and included more females than males, and it was suggested by the authors that clonal diversity may have been underestimated. Reportedly, close to half of the unique spike-specific TCRs recognized epitopes lying outside the regions that are mutated in the B.1.351 and B.1.1.7 variants. A significant rise in spike-specific TCR breadth and depth was observed after two AZD1222 doses relative to day 0 and relative to MenACWY recipients. Because no samples from the day 14 peak response were available, repertoires could be characterized only after the peak T cell response. The whole spike protein was spanned by vaccine-associated CD4 TCRs, and dominant responses were seen in regions 160-218 and 743-854.

This clonotype originated in an adult in good health. The material was peripheral blood, obtained on day 0 of AZD1222 vaccination. The chain employs TRBV5-1 and TRBJ2-7; TRBD2 lines up with 8 middle nucleotides. The sequenced DNA: TGCGCCAGCTTTGACCCGGGAGGGTACGAGCAGTACTTC. Its coded protein is CASFDPGGYEQYF. With all but the CDR3 taken from the reference TRBV5-1 and TRBJ2-7 genes, the full variable domain is: KAGVTQTPRYLIKTRGQQVTLSCSPISGHRSVSWYQQTPGQGLQFLFEYFSETQRNKGNFPGRFSGRQFSNSRSEMNVSTLELGDSALYLCASFDPGGYEQYFGPGTRLTVT.